This TCR beta chain was captured in a study of blood T cells in healthy people across ages. Study-wide points: Higher diversity, along with more naive CD4+ cells, distinguished long-lived donors from aged donors.

The sample holds many counts of this clonotype. The antigen remains undetermined. Peripheral blood samples of around 9.8 milliliters were drawn from each donor. Looked up from germline, CDR1 is SGHRS and CDR2 is YFSETQ. The CDR3 consists of 18 residues. V lost 1 base and J 0 bases, leaving 17 bases between the germline ends. Primed by a sample-barcoded 5' primer and a J-beta primer mix, a second PCR proceeded for 7 to 11 cycles. All cDNA molecules were each tagged by a template-switch adaptor with 12 random nucleotides. Each CDR3 protein gets one entry after TCRdb re-called the 5' RACE reads with MiXCR. This sample carries about 1.4 million distinct CDR3 sequences, 45% to 70% of them seen once, and the ten largest clones take more than 6%.

The sequencing input was blood. The genes are TRBV5-1 and TRBJ2-4; tentatively, D is TRBD1 (6 bases). The sequence was obtained from a man aged 18 to 29 in good health. CDR3 protein: CASSLYPTEQGAKNIQYF. The CDR3 bases are TGCGCCAGCAGCTTGTACCCCACCGAACAGGGAGCCAAAAACATTCAGTACTTC.